The 22 T cell receptor beta chains below all came from one sample that was sequenced in a study of CD4 T cell repertoires and nickel. TCRdb reprocessed the RT-PCR reads via MiXCR and lists one record per CDR3 protein. Among around 190 distinct CDR3 sequences, roughly four fifths were seen once, and the ten largest hold approximately 10%. The sample comprised CD4+ T cells from blood, not recorded whether cultured. The receptors here all came from a human donor in a nickel allergy study, with or without nickel allergy (not recorded which). It is not recorded whether this sample comes from one donor or several.

The chain couples TRBV5-5 to TRBJ1-5; weak D call: TRBD1 (5 bases). Per the germline V gene, CDR1 is SGHKS and CDR2 is YYEKEE (reference sequence). The V gene lost 0 bases and the J gene lost 2 bases, with 9 bases spanning the gap. The CDR3 extends over 15 amino acids. The CDR3 region is CASSLVGVGNQPQHF. The CDR3 nucleotides are TGTGCCAGCAGCTTGGTGGGGGTTGGCAATCAGCCCCAGCATTTT.

This CDR3 reads CASSWDRGQRYTF. The CDR3 DNA follows: TGTGCCAGCAGTTGGGACAGGGGGCAGCGCTACACCTTC. This rearrangement joins TRBV27 to TRBJ1-2; TRBD1 agrees at 12 bases. V dropped 4 bases and J dropped 9; count of bases not matched to a gene: 3. The CDR3 length is 13 residues. CDR1 is MNHEY and CDR2 is SMNVEV in the germline V gene (reference sequence).

The rearrangement links TRBV4-3 to TRBJ2-6; unclear D gene. Germline CDR1 and CDR2: LGHNA and YSLEER. V lost 5 bases, J lost 0 bases, and 11 bases lay in between. This CDR3 is built from 16 residues. The CDR3 region is CASSGQLSSGANVLTF. Here the CDR3 DNA reads TGCGCCAGCAGCGGGCAGTTGAGCTCTGGGGCCAACGTCCTGACTTTC.

The rearrangement uses TRBV4-3 and TRBJ2-2, with D unclear. Germline V lookup: CDR1 LGHNA, CDR2 YSLEER. The V and J ends lost 2 bases and 5 bases respectively, with 9 bases between them. The CDR3 runs 14 residues. The CDR3 protein is CASSQQALTGELFF. The CDR3 region has the DNA TGCGCCAGCAGCCAACAAGCTTTAACCGGGGAGCTGTTTTTT.

The chain is built from TRBV7-2 and TRBJ1-2; a weak D match, TRBD1 (6 bases). V lost 5 bases and J lost 3, with 16 bases in between. Germline values: CDR1 SGHTA, CDR2 FQGNSA. CDR3 length equals 15 residues. The CDR3 sequence is CASSPRRGRDYGYTF. The CDR3 DNA sequence: TGTGCCAGCAGCCCGAGGAGGGGGAGGGACTATGGCTACACCTTC.

This chain uses TRBV7-2 with TRBJ2-3; no clear D. The V end lost 5 bases, the J end lost 1 base, and 7 bases lay between the germline ends. CDR3 length: 13 amino acids. The germline CDR1 and CDR2 sequences are SGHTA and FQGNSA. DNA for the CDR3: TGTGCCAGCAGCCCCTTCCGCACAGATACGCAGTATTTT. It codes for CASSPFRTDTQYF. Looking up the rest from reference TRBV7-2 and TRBJ2-3 gives the full variable domain: GAGVSQSPSNKVTEKGKDVELRCDPISGHTALYWYRQSLGQGLEFLIYFQGNSAPDKSGLPSDRFSAERTGGSVSTLTIQRTQQEDSAVYLCASSPFRTDTQYFGPGTRLTVL.

The chain carries TRBV19 and TRBJ1-5; maybe TRBD1 (5 bases). Trimming shortened V by 5 bases and J by 3 bases, and 11 bases separated the two germline ends. The CDR3 runs 14 residues. Germline-derived CDR1 and CDR2 are LNHDA and SQIVND (reference sequence). CDR3 in amino acids: CASSARVNNQPQHF. DNA for the CDR3: TGTGCCAGTAGTGCCAGGGTAAACAATCAGCCCCAGCATTTT. Looking up the rest from reference TRBV19 and TRBJ1-5 gives the full variable domain: DGGITQSPKYLFRKEGQNVTLSCEQNLNHDAMYWYRQDPGQGLRLIYYSQIVNDFQKGDIAEGYSVSREKKESFPLTVTSAQKNPTAFYLCASSARVNNQPQHFGDGTRLSIL.

The chain is built from TRBV3-1 and TRBJ2-1, with 8 bases lining up with TRBD2. Germline V gene data show CDR1 as LGHDT and CDR2 as YNNKEL (reference sequence). The V and J ends lost 0 bases and 9 bases, in that order; junction bases with no gene match: 7. The CDR3 is made up of 15 amino acids. The CDR3 coding sequence is TGTGCCAGCAGCCAAGATAGGCGAGCGGGGGTTGAGCAGTTCTTC. It codes for CASSQDRRAGVEQFF.

In this sample, this clonotype turned up once. The CDR3 loop reads CASRSAGGSTDTQYF. The CDR3 DNA is TGTGCCAGCAGGTCAGCGGGGGGCAGCACAGATACGCAGTATTTT. The genes are TRBV6-2 or TRBV6-3 and TRBJ2-3, with TRBD2 matching over 9 bases. V gave up 6 bases and J gave up 0 bases; unmatched junction bases: 4. CDR1 MNHEY and CDR2 SVGEGT come from the germline V gene. The CDR3 covers 15 residues.

The chain is built from TRBV6-5 and TRBJ2-6; TRBD2 is a possible D gene (6 bases). CDR1 is MNHEY and CDR2 is SVGAGI in the germline V gene. Between the trimmed V and J ends, which lost 0 bases and 2 bases, there was a span of 8 bases. This CDR3 contains 16 residues. The CDR3 here is CASSYSWGAGANVLTF. The CDR3 region has the DNA TGTGCCAGCAGTTACTCATGGGGGGCTGGGGCCAACGTCCTGACTTTC.

This clonotype was recorded a few times. The CDR3 sequence is CASSSGTGRPYEQYF. For the CDR3, the DNA is TGTGCCAGCAGTTCCGGGACAGGGAGGCCCTACGAGCAGTACTTC. The rearrangement joins TRBV6-2 or TRBV6-3 to TRBJ2-7; 9 bases match TRBD1. Germline CDR1 MNHEY, CDR2 SVGEGT. V lost 4 bases and J lost 2; bases outside the gene matches: 6. This CDR3 has 15 amino acids.

This clonotype occurred a few times. This chain links TRBV5-6 with TRBJ2-5; D not resolved. Trimming cost V 4 bases and J 7 bases, with 14 bases left between them. CDR3 length: 13 amino acids. The germline V gene encodes CDR1 SGHDT and CDR2 YYEEEE. The CDR3 DNA follows: TGTGCCAGCAGCCCGACACACCTAAGGACCCAGTACTTC. It is translated as CASSPTHLRTQYF.

The chain recombines TRBV20-1 with TRBJ2-2; the D is unclear. This CDR3 comprises 14 residues. The germline gives CDR1 DFQATT, CDR2 SNEGSKA (reference sequence). V lost 3 bases, J lost 8 bases, and 16 bases lay in between. DNA for the CDR3: TGCAGTGCTAGTACGACTGTCCTTAGAGGGGAGCTGTTTTTT. Translation: CSASTTVLRGELFF.

This clonotype was seen once. The rearrangement links TRBV2 to TRBJ1-1, with a tentative D call TRBD1 (6 bases). Trimming took 5 bases from V and 0 from J, leaving 19 bases between them. Germline CDR1 SNHLY, CDR2 FYNNEI. This CDR3 has 17 residues. In DNA, the CDR3 is TGTGCCAGCAGTCTACAGGGAGGGGGGGTTATGAACACTGAAGCTTTCTTT. Amino acid sequence: CASSLQGGGVMNTEAFF.

The rearrangement uses TRBV29-1 and TRBJ2-1; possibly TRBD2 for D (7 bases). Germline CDR1 reads SQVTM; CDR2 reads ANQGSEA. Trimming cost V 7 bases and J 9 bases, with 19 bases left between them. The CDR3 has 13 residues. The CDR3 is CSELEGGLGEQFF. In DNA form, the CDR3 reads TGCAGCGAGCTAGAGGGGGGGCTCGGTGAGCAGTTCTTC.

The rearrangement links TRBV12-3 or TRBV12-4 to TRBJ2-2, with D unresolved. This CDR3 contains 15 residues. Trimming removed 3 bases from V and 2 bases from J, with 10 bases in between. This chain's CDR3 is CASSFLAANTGELFF. As DNA, the CDR3 is TGTGCCAGCAGTTTTCTCGCAGCCAACACCGGGGAGCTGTTTTTT.

V and J are TRBV7-2 and TRBJ2-2, with unresolved D. The V and J ends lost 1 base and 6 bases respectively, with 9 bases between them. The CDR3 is 14 residues long. The germline gives CDR1 SGHTA, CDR2 FQGNSA. CDR3 sequence: CASSLEYGPGELFF. The CDR3 DNA sequence: TGTGCCAGCAGCTTAGAATATGGACCCGGGGAGCTGTTTTTT.

V is TRBV4-3 and J is TRBJ2-2; possibly TRBD1 or TRBD2 for D (6 bases each). V lost 9 bases and J lost 7, with 18 bases in between. This CDR3 spans 14 amino acids. From germline, CDR1 is LGHNA and CDR2 YSLEER. The CDR3 spells CASALGGPDGELFF. For the CDR3, the DNA is TGCGCCAGTGCTCTGGGGGGCCCGGACGGGGAGCTGTTTTTT.

This clonotype has only a few counts. In nucleotides, the CDR3 is TGTGCCAGCAGTTTAAGGGGGGCTGAAGAGACCCAGTACTTC. Translated: CASSLRGAEETQYF. The genes are TRBV12-3 or TRBV12-4 and TRBJ2-5; possibly TRBD1 or TRBD2 for D (6 bases each). Trimming removed 2 bases at V and 3 bases at J, with 10 bases between. The CDR3 extends over 14 amino acids.

This clonotype is a singleton in its sample. The rearrangement links TRBV27 to TRBJ2-1; TRBD1 matches 7 bases. CDR3 length: 14 amino acids. The germline CDR1 and CDR2 sequences are MNHEY and SMNVEV (reference sequence). Germline trimming cut 5 bases from V and 7 bases from J; bases unmatched to any gene: 8. CDR3 residues: CASSQQGVRNEQFF. The CDR3 nucleotides read TGTGCCAGCAGTCAGCAGGGGGTGAGAAATGAGCAGTTCTTC.

The chain uses TRBV6-5 and TRBJ1-2, with TRBD1 matching 7 bases. Looked up from germline, CDR1 is MNHEY and CDR2 is SVGAGI. This CDR3 contains 16 residues. V gave up 0 bases and J gave up 1 base; unmatched junction bases: 5. The chain's CDR3 is CASSYSLGGRNYGYTF. The CDR3 nucleotides read TGTGCCAGCAGTTACTCTTTAGGGGGCCGTAACTATGGCTACACCTTC.

The V and J genes are TRBV12-3 or TRBV12-4 and TRBJ1-5; D gene ambiguous. This CDR3 spans 15 amino acids. V lost 0 bases, J lost 3 bases, and 9 bases lay in between. CDR3 nucleotides: TGTGCCAGCAGTTTAGCGAGGCCCTACAATCAGCCCCAGCATTTT. Translation gives CASSLARPYNQPQHF.